Below, one T cell receptor (beta chain) is given with its context. Its specificity is not known. Data came from immunoSEQ multiplex PCR; TCRdb stores just in-frame clones and leaves some out. The sample contains some 84,000 clones, approximately 80% of which appear only once. This CDR3 has 16 residues. V lost 4 bases to trimming and J lost 1 base; unmatched junction nucleotides: 7. CDR1 is SGHRS, CDR2 YFSETQ, per germline. This record comes from a study of graft-versus-host responses after intestinal transplantation. Whole-study results and caveats: GvH clones detected in recipient marrow included some appearing first in ileum or blood.

The V call is TRBV5-1, the J call TRBJ2-7, with 11 bases fitting TRBD2. This clonotype originated in a human donor who received an intestinal transplant. This specimen was unstimulated CD4+ T cells sorted from spleen or lymph node cells, taken before intestinal transplant. CDR3 nucleotide sequence: TGCGCCAGCAGCCCGGGACTAGCGGAACCATCCTACGAGCAGTACTTC. As protein: CASSPGLAEPSYEQYF. Together with reference TRBV5-1 and TRBJ2-7, the CDR3 gives the full variable domain: KAGVTQTPRYLIKTRGQQVTLSCSPISGHRSVSWYQQTPGQGLQFLFEYFSETQRNKGNFPGRFSGRQFSNSRSEMNVSTLELGDSALYLCASSPGLAEPSYEQYFGPGTRLTVT.